This T cell receptor beta chain was identified during a study of blood T cell repertoires in COVID-19. As for the study in general: Material from acute and convalescent COVID-19 was sourced from the United States, Italy and Spain. PBMCs, B-cell-depleted T cells, or T cells were the source of the cDNA or gDNA that made up the material.

CDR1 and CDR2 (germline): SGHRS, YFSETQ. CDR3 length: 13 residues. The V end was cut by 1 base, the J end by 2 bases, with 7 bases between. As originally analysed: The assay estimated nucleated cells by amplifying reference gene primers. TCRdb's table, derived via immunoSEQ multiplex PCR, lists solely in-frame clones and lacks some. Clone size and the V and J calls come from that table; the DNA yielded D and trimming. The sample shows about 140,000 clones, roughly 90% of them seen only once. Sequences were obtained from peripheral blood. This clonotype was sampled from a man aged 45-65 years with active or convalescent COVID-19. The chain joins TRBV5-1 to TRBJ2-7; the D gene is possibly TRBD1 (6 bases). In DNA, the CDR3 is TGCGCCAGCAGCTTGACAGGGACCTACGAGCAGTACTTC. It codes for CASSLTGTYEQYF.